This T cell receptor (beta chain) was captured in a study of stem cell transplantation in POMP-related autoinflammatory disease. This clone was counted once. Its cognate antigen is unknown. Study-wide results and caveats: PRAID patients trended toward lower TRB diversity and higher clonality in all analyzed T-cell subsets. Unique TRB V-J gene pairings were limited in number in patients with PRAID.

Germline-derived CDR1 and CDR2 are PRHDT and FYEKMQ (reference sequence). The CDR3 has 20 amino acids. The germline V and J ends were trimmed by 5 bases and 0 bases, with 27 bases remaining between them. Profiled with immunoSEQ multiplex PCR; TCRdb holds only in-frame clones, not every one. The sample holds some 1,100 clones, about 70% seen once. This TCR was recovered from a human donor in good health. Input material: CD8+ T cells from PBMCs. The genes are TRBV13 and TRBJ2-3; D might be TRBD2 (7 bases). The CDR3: CASSPPWGGSGQFSTDTQYF. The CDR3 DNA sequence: TGTGCCAGCAGCCCCCCCTGGGGCGGGAGCGGACAGTTTAGCACAGATACGCAGTATTTT.